Below, 31 T cell receptor beta chains from the same sample are listed, as sequenced in a study of cytomegalovirus exposure and HLA in healthy donors. PCR was performed using 60 Vbeta and 13 Jbeta primers. Using immunoSEQ multiplex PCR, the repertoire was profiled, and TCRdb retains in-frame clones only, with some absent. The table shows some 140,000 clones, with roughly 80% occurring only once. Material: PBMCs. Receptor source: a woman in her forties in good health and CMV-seronegative.

Written as DNA, the CDR3 is TGTGCCATCACCCTCGACAGTAAAGCTTTCTTT. This encodes CAITLDSKAFF. The rearrangement links TRBV10-3 to TRBJ1-1, with D possibly matching TRBD1 (5 bases). The CDR3 sequence is 11 residues long. The V gene's germline CDR1 is ENHRY and CDR2 SYGVKD. V was shortened by 7 bases and J by 9 bases, with 12 bases between the two germline ends.

The J gene is TRBJ1-3, the V gene TRBV29-1, with D perhaps TRBD1 (6 bases). This CDR3 is built from 12 residues. Germline loops: CDR1 SQVTM, CDR2 ANQGSEA. V lost 4 bases, J lost 5 bases, and 9 bases lay in between. The CDR3 coding sequence is TGCAGCGTTGTGACAGGTCGAAACACCATATATTTT. It yields the protein CSVVTGRNTIYF.

The chain links TRBV27 to TRBJ2-1, with 7 bases lining up with TRBD2. V lost 3 bases, J lost 6 bases, and 2 bases stayed unmatched. CDR3 length: 13 amino acids. Germline values: CDR1 MNHEY, CDR2 SMNVEV (reference sequence). Here the CDR3 reads CASSFGGGNEQFF. CDR3 coding DNA: TGTGCCAGCAGTTTTGGGGGGGGCAATGAGCAGTTCTTC.

The chain combines TRBV7-2 with TRBJ2-5; a possible D gene is TRBD2 (5 bases). TRBJ2-7 matches the DNA end more closely, so the J call is doubtful. From germline, CDR1 is SGHTA and CDR2 FQGNSA. This CDR3 has 14 residues. For the CDR3, the DNA is TGTGCCAGCAGCTCGAGACTAATTACCTACGAGCAGTACTTC. The encoded protein is CASSSRLITYEQYF.

The rearrangement uses TRBV11-2 and TRBJ1-2, with 8 positions matching TRBD1. CDR3 length: 14 residues. Trimming cost V 5 bases and J 4 bases; bases outside gene matches: 6. Looked up from germline, CDR1 is SGHAT and CDR2 is FQNNGV. The DNA of the CDR3 is TGTGCCAGCAGCCCGACAGGGGACGGCTATGGCTACACCTTC. Its translation is CASSPTGDGYGYTF.

This chain uses TRBV19 with TRBJ1-1, with a possible D match to TRBD1 (6 bases). The CDR3 spans 15 residues. In germline, CDR1 is LNHDA, CDR2 SQIVND (reference sequence). The V and J ends lost 10 bases and 0 bases respectively, with 18 bases between them. DNA of the CDR3: TGTGCCACCACACCAAGGGGGTCCATGAACACTGAAGCTTTCTTT. It is translated as CATTPRGSMNTEAFF.

This clone was detected only a few times. The V call is TRBV5-1, the J call TRBJ2-5; D possibly corresponds to TRBD1 (6 bases). This CDR3 is built from 16 residues. The V end was cut by 3 bases, the J end by 5 bases, with 20 bases between. The germline CDR1 and CDR2 sequences are SGHRS and YFSETQ. CDR3 DNA sequence: TGCGCCAGCAGCTCGCCGGACTTACAGGGTTGGGAGACCCAGTACTTC. This sequence encodes CASSSPDLQGWETQYF.

This chain uses TRBV7-9 with TRBJ2-7, with TRBD1 matching over 11 bases. V was clipped by 5 bases and J by 1 base; unmatched bases: 13. Germline assignment: CDR1 SEHNR and CDR2 FQNEAQ (reference sequence). The CDR3 covers 18 residues. CDR3 sequence (DNA): TGTGCCAGCAGCCATCGGACAGGGGGCTTAAGAGGTTCCTACGAGCAGTACTTC. It translates to CASSHRTGGLRGSYEQYF.

The chain employs TRBV5-8 and TRBJ2-7; a possible D gene is TRBD2 (6 bases). With 0 bases removed from V and 7 bases from J, the gap between germline ends came to 14 bases. Per the germline V gene, CDR1 is SGHTS and CDR2 is YDEGEE. The CDR3 length is 14 residues. The DNA for the CDR3 is TGTGCCAGCAGCTTGGGCGGGGTGCCAGGAGAGCAGTACTTC. Translated, it gives CASSLGGVPGEQYF.

This clone turned up a few times. The chain employs TRBV5-4 and TRBJ2-7, with TRBD2 as a possible D gene (5 bases). CDR1 and CDR2 (germline): SGHNT, YYREEE (reference sequence). V dropped 0 bases and J dropped 1 base, with 17 bases sitting between them. This CDR3 has 17 residues. The CDR3 sequence: CASSLDSDYQRSYEQYF. Written as DNA, the CDR3 is TGTGCCAGCAGCTTGGACAGCGACTACCAGAGGTCCTACGAGCAGTACTTC.

This clone was seen once. The chain employs TRBV6-5 and TRBJ2-2; tentative D call: TRBD1 (5 bases). Germline CDR1 is MNHEY and CDR2 is SVGAGI. V was shortened by 4 bases and J by 7 bases, with 13 bases between the two germline ends. This CDR3 is built from 14 residues. CDR3 protein: CASSWQGRDGELFF. The DNA for the CDR3 is TGTGCCAGCAGTTGGCAGGGCAGGGACGGGGAGCTGTTTTTT.

This clone has more than one count but fewer than ten. The V call is TRBV6-5, the J call TRBJ1-6; D is unclear. The CDR3 consists of 13 residues. From germline, CDR1 is MNHEY and CDR2 SVGAGI. V lost 5 bases and J lost 13, with 15 bases in between. The CDR3, as DNA: TGTGCCAGCAGTCCGACCCTTCAGGCCCCCCTCCACTTT. This sequence encodes CASSPTLQAPLHF.

This clone was seen only a few times. This chain joins TRBV19 and TRBJ1-2; 7 bases fit TRBD1. V lost 6 bases to trimming and J lost 5 bases; unmatched junction nucleotides: 6. Germline CDR1 reads LNHDA; CDR2 reads SQIVND (reference sequence). The CDR3 consists of 13 residues. CDR3 amino acids: CASRWTGTYGYTF. CDR3 nucleotides: TGTGCCAGTAGATGGACAGGCACGTATGGCTACACCTTC.

The rearrangement uses TRBV6-5 and TRBJ1-2, with D perhaps matching TRBD1 (6 bases). V was trimmed by 1 base and J by 6 bases, leaving 9 bases between them. The CDR3 contains 13 residues. CDR1 and CDR2 (germline): MNHEY, SVGAGI. CDR3 DNA: TGTGCCAGCAGTTACTTTCAGGGGAATGGCTACACCTTC. Its translation is CASSYFQGNGYTF.

This chain joins TRBV30 and TRBJ2-5, with 7 nucleotides matching TRBD1. The J call may be incorrect, as the DNA end agrees better with TRBJ2-7. The CDR3 consists of 15 residues. CDR1 and CDR2 (germline): GTSNPN, SVGIG (reference sequence). In DNA, the CDR3 is TGTGCCTGGAGTGCCTGGGACAGCCGCTCCTACGAGCAGTACTTC. Encoded protein: CAWSAWDSRSYEQYF.

The rearrangement uses TRBV19 and TRBJ2-6, with 7 bases matching TRBD1. From germline, CDR1 is LNHDA and CDR2 SQIVND (reference sequence). The ends lost 7 bases at V and 2 bases at J; junction bases unmatched: 2. The length of the CDR3 is 14 residues. The CDR3 region is CASKGGTGANVLTF. The CDR3 region has the DNA TGTGCCAGTAAAGGGGGCACTGGGGCCAACGTCCTGACTTTC. Using reference TRBV19 and TRBJ2-6 for the parts outside the CDR3, the full variable domain is DGGITQSPKYLFRKEGQNVTLSCEQNLNHDAMYWYRQDPGQGLRLIYYSQIVNDFQKGDIAEGYSVSREKKESFPLTVTSAQKNPTAFYLCASKGGTGANVLTFGAGSRLTVL.

The chain has TRBV6-6 and TRBJ1-2; D uncertain. The V and J ends lost 11 bases and 2 bases respectively, with 15 bases between them. The CDR3 consists of 13 residues. Germline values: CDR1 MNHNY, CDR2 SVGAGI (reference sequence). The CDR3 sequence: CASRSVTNYGYTF. For the CDR3, the DNA is TGTGCCTCCCGATCGGTTACCAACTATGGCTACACCTTC.

This clone was counted a single time. The rearrangement links TRBV7-9 to TRBJ2-5; D remains unclear. Deletions cut 8 bases from V and 0 bases from J, with 13 bases between. Germline V gene lookup returns CDR1 SEHNR and CDR2 FQNEAQ (reference sequence). CDR3 length: 14 amino acids. The CDR3 sequence is CASSPQAYQETQYF. The CDR3 DNA sequence: TGTGCCAGCTCCCCTCAGGCCTACCAAGAGACCCAGTACTTC.

This clone turned up a few times. The chain has TRBV19 and TRBJ1-1; 8 positions agree with TRBD1. CDR1 is LNHDA, CDR2 SQIVND, per germline (reference sequence). Losses at the gene ends were 5 bases for V and 5 bases for J; bases not matched to a gene: 10. The CDR3 runs to 15 residues. CDR3 region: CASSVMTGEETEAFF. DNA of the CDR3: TGTGCCAGTAGTGTGATGACAGGGGAGGAAACTGAAGCTTTCTTT.

This sequence joins TRBV7-8 and TRBJ2-7, with D possibly TRBD2 on 6 matching bases. Trimming removed 6 bases at V and 1 base at J, with 13 bases between. The CDR3 covers 14 residues. Germline CDR1 reads SGHVS; CDR2 reads FQNEAQ. CDR3 sequence: CASSETEGSYEQYF. The DNA of the CDR3 is TGTGCCAGCAGTGAAACGGAGGGGTCCTACGAGCAGTACTTC.

This clone was seen only once. The chain recombines TRBV6-6 with TRBJ2-7, with TRBD2 matching over 7 bases. CDR3 size: 13 residues. V lost 7 bases to trimming and J lost 4 bases; unmatched junction nucleotides: 7. Germline CDR1 MNHNY, CDR2 SVGAGI (reference sequence). CDR3 region: CASNGAGFYEQYF. The CDR3 DNA is TGTGCCAGCAACGGAGCGGGGTTTTACGAGCAGTACTTC.

The chain employs TRBV10-3 and TRBJ1-5; D is uncertain. V was trimmed by 2 bases and J by 9 bases, leaving 14 bases between them. The CDR3 length is 14 residues. The germline V gene encodes CDR1 ENHRY and CDR2 SYGVKD. CDR3 DNA: TGTGCCATCAGTGAGCGTCTTTCCTTATCGCCCCAGCATTTT. Its translation is CAISERLSLSPQHF.

Here the CDR3 DNA reads TGTGCCAGCAGTCAGGAGGGGTATACCCGAAATCTAGGGATCCAGTACTTC. Translation gives CASSQEGYTRNLGIQYF. The chain recombines TRBV11-3 with TRBJ2-5, with TRBD2 as a possible D gene (6 bases). V was cut by 6 bases and J by 10 bases, with 30 bases left in between. The CDR3 extends over 17 amino acids. Germline loops: CDR1 SGHNT, CDR2 YENEEA.

V usage is TRBV4-2 and J usage is TRBJ2-7; TRBD1 agrees at 9 bases. Germline trimming cut 1 base from V and 3 bases from J; bases unmatched to any gene: 1. The V gene's germline CDR1 is LGHNA and CDR2 YNFKEQ. This CDR3 has 14 amino acids. The CDR3 is CASSQGDRDYEQYF. In DNA, the CDR3 is TGTGCCAGCAGCCAAGGGGACAGGGACTACGAGCAGTACTTC.

The rearrangement uses TRBV2 and TRBJ2-5; tentative D call: TRBD2 (6 bases). Germline values: CDR1 SNHLY, CDR2 FYNNEI. Trimming removed 4 bases at V and 5 bases at J, with 14 bases between. The CDR3 is 14 residues long. The CDR3 DNA is TGTGCCAGCAGTGTACAGGAGAGCGGGGAGACCCAGTACTTC. Translation gives CASSVQESGETQYF.

In this sample, this clone turned up once. The V call is TRBV20-1, the J call TRBJ1-2, with 7 bases identical to TRBD1. The CDR3 has 10 residues. The germline V gene encodes CDR1 DFQATT and CDR2 SNEGSKA (reference sequence). V shed 5 bases, J shed 12 bases, and the junction held 6 bases outside the gene matches. CDR3 DNA: TGCAGTGCTTTTGACAGGGAACACACCTTC. It is translated as CSAFDREHTF.

V usage is TRBV2 and J usage is TRBJ2-3; 9 nucleotides match TRBD2. The V gene end was trimmed by 10 bases and the J gene end by 0 bases; junction bases not matched to a gene: 17. The CDR3 covers 18 residues. CDR1 is SNHLY, CDR2 FYNNEI, per germline. CDR3 in amino acids: CAIPSRRLAEDSTDTQYF. CDR3 sequence (DNA): TGTGCCATCCCTTCTCGGAGACTAGCGGAAGATAGCACAGATACGCAGTATTTT.

This clone has just a few counts. This chain uses TRBV5-5 with TRBJ1-1, with unresolved D. Germline-derived CDR1 and CDR2 are SGHKS and YYEKEE (reference sequence). With 2 bases removed from V and 4 bases from J, the gap between germline ends came to 12 bases. The length of the CDR3 is 14 residues. In nucleotides, the CDR3 is TGTGCCAGCAGCTTTGCGGTCGGAGGCACTGAAGCTTTCTTT. As protein: CASSFAVGGTEAFF.

The chain uses TRBV5-6 and TRBJ2-5; D perhaps matches TRBD1 (5 bases). CDR3 size: 13 residues. Trimming cost V 1 base and J 5 bases, with 9 bases left between them. Germline V gene data show CDR1 as SGHDT and CDR2 as YYEEEE. CDR3 DNA: TGTGCCAGCAGCTTGCCAGGGCATGAGACCCAGTACTTC. Translated, it gives CASSLPGHETQYF.

The V call is TRBV19, the J call TRBJ1-1; D possibly corresponds to TRBD1 (6 bases). CDR1 is LNHDA and CDR2 is SQIVND in the germline V gene (reference sequence). The CDR3 is 16 residues long. V was pared by 8 bases and J by 0 bases, with 19 bases between. In DNA form, the CDR3 reads TGTGCCAGTTCATGGGGGGGGGCGAGTTTGAACACTGAAGCTTTCTTT. Translated: CASSWGGASLNTEAFF.

As regards this clone: At one end the junction does not follow the germline gene, possibly because of a read error. The rearrangement uses TRBV7-9 and TRBJ1-1; 10 nucleotides match TRBD1. The CDR3 spans 16 residues. The germline gives CDR1 SEHNR, CDR2 FQNEAQ (reference sequence). CDR3 DNA sequence: TGTGCCAGCAGCCTCGGGACAGGGGAGACGAACAGTGAAGCTTTCTTT. Encoded protein: CASSLGTGETNSEAFF.